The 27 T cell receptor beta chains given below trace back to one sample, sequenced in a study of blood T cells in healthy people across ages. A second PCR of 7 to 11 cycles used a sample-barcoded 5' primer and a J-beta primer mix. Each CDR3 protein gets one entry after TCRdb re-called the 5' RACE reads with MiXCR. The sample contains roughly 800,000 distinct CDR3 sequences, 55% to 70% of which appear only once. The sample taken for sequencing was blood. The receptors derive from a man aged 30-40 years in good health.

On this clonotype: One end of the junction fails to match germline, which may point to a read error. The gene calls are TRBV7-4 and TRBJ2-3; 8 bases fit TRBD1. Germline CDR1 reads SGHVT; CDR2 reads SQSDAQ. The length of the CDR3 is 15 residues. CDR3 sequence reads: CACSPRQGNTDTQYF. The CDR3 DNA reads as TGTGCCTGCAGCCCCCGACAGGGGAATACAGATACGCAGTATTTT. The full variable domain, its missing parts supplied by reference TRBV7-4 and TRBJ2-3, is GAGVSQSPRYKVAKRGRDVALRCDSISGHVTLYWYRQTLGQGSEVLTYSQSDAQRDKSGRPSGRFSAERPERSVSTLKIQRTEQGDSAVYLCACSPRQGNTDTQYFGPGTRLTVL.

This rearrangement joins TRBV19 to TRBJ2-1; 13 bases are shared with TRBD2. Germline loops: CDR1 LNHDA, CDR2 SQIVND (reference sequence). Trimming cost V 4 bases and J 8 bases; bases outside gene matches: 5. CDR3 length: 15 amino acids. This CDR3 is CASSRRLAGGDEQFF. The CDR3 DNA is TGTGCCAGTAGTAGAAGACTAGCGGGAGGAGATGAGCAGTTCTTC.

CDR3 amino acids: CASSAWNGYTF. The CDR3 DNA follows: TGTGCCAGCAGTGCTTGGAACGGCTACACCTTC. The gene calls are TRBV6-1 and TRBJ1-2, with no clear D. In germline, CDR1 is MNHNS, CDR2 SASEGT. The CDR3 length is 11 residues. V was cut by 4 bases and J by 8 bases, with 8 bases left in between.

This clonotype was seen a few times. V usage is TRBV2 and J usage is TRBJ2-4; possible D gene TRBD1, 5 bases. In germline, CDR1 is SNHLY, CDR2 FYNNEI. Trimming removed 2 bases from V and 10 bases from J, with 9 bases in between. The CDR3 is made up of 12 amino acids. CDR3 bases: TGTGCCAGCAGTGAACCAGGGCGAATTCAGTACTTC. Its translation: CASSEPGRIQYF.

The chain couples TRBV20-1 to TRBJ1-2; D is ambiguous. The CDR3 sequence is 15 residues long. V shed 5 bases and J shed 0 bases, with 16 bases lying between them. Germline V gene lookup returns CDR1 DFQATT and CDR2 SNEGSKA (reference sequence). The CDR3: CSAPSQGSANYGYTF. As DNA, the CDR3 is TGCAGTGCTCCATCCCAAGGATCTGCTAACTATGGCTACACCTTC.

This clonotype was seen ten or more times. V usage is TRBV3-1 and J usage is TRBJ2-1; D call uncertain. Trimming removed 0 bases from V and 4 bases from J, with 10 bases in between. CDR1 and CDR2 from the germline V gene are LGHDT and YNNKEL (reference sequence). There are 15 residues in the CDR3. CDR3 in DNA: TGTGCCAGCAGCCAAGACAGGCGCCCTTACAATGAGCAGTTCTTC. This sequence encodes CASSQDRRPYNEQFF.

CDR3 sequence: CASSQGETGLGYTF. The CDR3, as DNA: TGTGCCAGCAGCCAAGGCGAGACAGGACTAGGCTACACCTTC. This chain joins TRBV3-1 and TRBJ1-2, with D possibly TRBD1 on 6 matching bases. Trimming left V 1 base short and J 8 bases short, with 14 bases between. The CDR3 consists of 14 residues. The V gene's germline CDR1 is LGHDT and CDR2 YNNKEL (reference sequence).

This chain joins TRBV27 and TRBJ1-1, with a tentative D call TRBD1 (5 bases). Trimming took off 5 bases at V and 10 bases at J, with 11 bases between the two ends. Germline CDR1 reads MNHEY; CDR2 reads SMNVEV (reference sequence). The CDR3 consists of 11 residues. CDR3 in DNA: TGTGCCAGCAGTCAGGCAGGGCGAGCTTTCTTT. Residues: CASSQAGRAFF.

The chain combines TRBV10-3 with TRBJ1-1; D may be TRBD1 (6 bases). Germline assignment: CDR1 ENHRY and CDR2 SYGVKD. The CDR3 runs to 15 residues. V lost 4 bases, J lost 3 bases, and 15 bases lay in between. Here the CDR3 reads CAISARGRKDTEAFF. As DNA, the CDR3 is TGTGCCATCAGTGCTCGGGGGCGGAAGGACACTGAAGCTTTCTTT.

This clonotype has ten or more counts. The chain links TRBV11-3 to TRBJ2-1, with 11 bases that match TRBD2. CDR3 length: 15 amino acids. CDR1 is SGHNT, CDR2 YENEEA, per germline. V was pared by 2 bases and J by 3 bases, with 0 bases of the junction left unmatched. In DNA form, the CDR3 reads TGTGCCAGCAGCTTACTAGCGGGAGGCTACAATGAGCAGTTCTTC. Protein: CASSLLAGGYNEQFF.

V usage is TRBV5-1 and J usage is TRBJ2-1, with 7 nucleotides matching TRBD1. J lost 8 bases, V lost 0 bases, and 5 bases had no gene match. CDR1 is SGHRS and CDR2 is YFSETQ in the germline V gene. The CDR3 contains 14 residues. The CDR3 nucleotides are TGCGCCAGCAGCTTGGGACAGGGCAGTGATGAGCAGTTCTTC. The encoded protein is CASSLGQGSDEQFF.

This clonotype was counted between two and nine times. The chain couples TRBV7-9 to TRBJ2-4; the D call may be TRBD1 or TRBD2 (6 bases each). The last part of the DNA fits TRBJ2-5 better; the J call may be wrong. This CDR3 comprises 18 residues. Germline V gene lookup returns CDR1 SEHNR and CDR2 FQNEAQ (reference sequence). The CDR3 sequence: CASSSTGAAFLTGETQYF. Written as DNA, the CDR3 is TGTGCCAGCAGCTCAACGGGGGCCGCTTTTTTGACCGGTGAGACCCAGTACTTC.

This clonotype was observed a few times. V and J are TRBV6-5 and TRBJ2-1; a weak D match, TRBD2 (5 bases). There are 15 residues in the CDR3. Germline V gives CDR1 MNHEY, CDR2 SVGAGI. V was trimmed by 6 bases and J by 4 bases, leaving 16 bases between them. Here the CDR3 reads CASSTSRDLYNEQFF. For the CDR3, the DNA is TGTGCCAGCAGCACCTCCCGGGATCTTTACAATGAGCAGTTCTTC.

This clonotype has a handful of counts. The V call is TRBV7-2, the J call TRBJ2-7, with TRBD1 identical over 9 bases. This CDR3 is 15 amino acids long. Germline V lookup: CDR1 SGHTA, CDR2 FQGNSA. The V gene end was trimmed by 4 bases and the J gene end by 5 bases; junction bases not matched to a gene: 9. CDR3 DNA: TGTGCCAGCAGCTCGAGCGGGACAGGGTCACACGAGCAGTACTTC. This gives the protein CASSSSGTGSHEQYF.

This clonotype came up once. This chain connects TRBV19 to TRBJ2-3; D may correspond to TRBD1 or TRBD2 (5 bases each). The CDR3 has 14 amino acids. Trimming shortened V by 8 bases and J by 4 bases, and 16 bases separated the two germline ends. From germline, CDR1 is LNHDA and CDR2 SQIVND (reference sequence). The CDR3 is CASGGTYLSDTQYF. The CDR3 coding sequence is TGTGCCAGTGGTGGGACCTATCTATCAGATACGCAGTATTTT.

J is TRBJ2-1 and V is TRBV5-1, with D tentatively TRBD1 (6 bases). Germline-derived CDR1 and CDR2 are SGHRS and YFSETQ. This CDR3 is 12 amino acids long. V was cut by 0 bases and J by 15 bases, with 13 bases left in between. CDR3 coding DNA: TGCGCCAGCAGCTTGGTCGGGACAACCGGGTTCTTC. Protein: CASSLVGTTGFF.

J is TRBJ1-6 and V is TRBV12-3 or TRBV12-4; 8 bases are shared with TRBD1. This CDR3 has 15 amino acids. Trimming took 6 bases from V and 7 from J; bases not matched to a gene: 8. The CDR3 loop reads CASSTRQGTNSPLHF. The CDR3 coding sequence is TGTGCCAGCAGCACCCGACAGGGGACAAATTCACCCCTCCACTTT.

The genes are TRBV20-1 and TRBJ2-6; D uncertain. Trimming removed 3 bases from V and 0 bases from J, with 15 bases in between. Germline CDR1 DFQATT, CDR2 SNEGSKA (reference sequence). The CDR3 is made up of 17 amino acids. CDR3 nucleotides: TGCAGTGCTAGTTCGTTGAATAGGTTCTCTGGGGCCAACGTCCTGACTTTC. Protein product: CSASSLNRFSGANVLTF.

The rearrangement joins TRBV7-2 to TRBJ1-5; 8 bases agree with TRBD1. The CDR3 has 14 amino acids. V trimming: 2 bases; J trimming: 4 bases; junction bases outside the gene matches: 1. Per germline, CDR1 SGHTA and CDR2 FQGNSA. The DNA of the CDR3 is TGTGCCAGCAGCTTACGGACAGGGAATCAGCCCCAGCATTTT. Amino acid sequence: CASSLRTGNQPQHF.

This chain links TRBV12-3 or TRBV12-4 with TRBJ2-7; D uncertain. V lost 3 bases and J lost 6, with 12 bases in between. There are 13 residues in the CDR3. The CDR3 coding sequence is TGTGCCAGCAGTTTGGGGTCCGGCGGCGAGCAGTACTTC. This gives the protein CASSLGSGGEQYF.

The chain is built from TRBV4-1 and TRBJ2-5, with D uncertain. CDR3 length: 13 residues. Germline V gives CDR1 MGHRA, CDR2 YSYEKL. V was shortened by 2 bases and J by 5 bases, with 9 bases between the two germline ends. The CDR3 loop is CASSQRFGETQYF. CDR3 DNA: TGCGCCAGCAGCCAAAGATTTGGTGAGACCCAGTACTTC.

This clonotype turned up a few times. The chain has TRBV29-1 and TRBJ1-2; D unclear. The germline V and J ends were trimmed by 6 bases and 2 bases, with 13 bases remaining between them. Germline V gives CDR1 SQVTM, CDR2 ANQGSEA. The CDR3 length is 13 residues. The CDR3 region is CSVSNNRNYGYTF. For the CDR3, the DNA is TGCAGCGTCTCAAATAACCGGAACTATGGCTACACCTTC. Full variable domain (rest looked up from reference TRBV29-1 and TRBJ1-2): SAVISQKPSRDICQRGTSLTIQCQVDSQVTMMFWYRQQPGQSLTLIATANQGSEATYESGFVIDKFPISRPNLTFSTLTVSNMSPEDSSIYLCSVSNNRNYGYTFGSGTRLTVV.

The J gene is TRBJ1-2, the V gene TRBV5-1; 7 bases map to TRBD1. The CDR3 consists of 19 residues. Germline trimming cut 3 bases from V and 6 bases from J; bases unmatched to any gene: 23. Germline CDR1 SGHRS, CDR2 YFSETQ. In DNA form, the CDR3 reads TGCGCCAGCAGCTCGGCTTTACCAAGGGGGCGGATAACAGAAAATGGCTACACCTTC. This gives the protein CASSSALPRGRITENGYTF.

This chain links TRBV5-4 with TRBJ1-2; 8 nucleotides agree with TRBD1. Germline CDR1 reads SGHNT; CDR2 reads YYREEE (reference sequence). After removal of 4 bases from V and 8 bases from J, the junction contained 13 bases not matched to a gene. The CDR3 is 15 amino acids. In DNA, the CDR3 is TGTGCCAGCAGCCCGGGCCCAGGACAGGGTAGGGGCTACACCTTC. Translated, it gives CASSPGPGQGRGYTF.

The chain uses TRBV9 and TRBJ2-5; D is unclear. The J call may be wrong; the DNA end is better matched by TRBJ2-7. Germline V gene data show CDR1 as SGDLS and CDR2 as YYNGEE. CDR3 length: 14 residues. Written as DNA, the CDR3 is TGTGCCAGCAGCGGATTCTACGGAACCTACGAGCAGTACTTC. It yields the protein CASSGFYGTYEQYF.

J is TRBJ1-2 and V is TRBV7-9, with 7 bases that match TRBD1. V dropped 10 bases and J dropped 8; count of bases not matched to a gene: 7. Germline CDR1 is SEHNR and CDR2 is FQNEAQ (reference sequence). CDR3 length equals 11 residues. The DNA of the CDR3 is TGTGCCATTTCCGGGACAGAAGGCTACACCTTC. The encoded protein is CAISGTEGYTF.

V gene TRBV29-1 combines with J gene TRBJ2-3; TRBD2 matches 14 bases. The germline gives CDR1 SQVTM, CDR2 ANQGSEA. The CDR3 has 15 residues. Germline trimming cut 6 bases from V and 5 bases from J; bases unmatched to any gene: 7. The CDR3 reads CSVALGLAGEDTQYF. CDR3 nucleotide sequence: TGCAGCGTCGCTCTGGGACTAGCGGGAGAAGATACGCAGTATTTT.